The TCR beta chain under discussion was sequenced for a study of blood T cell repertoires in COVID-19. Study-level information: Collection of acute and convalescent COVID-19 samples took place in the United States, Italy and Spain. PBMCs, B-cell-depleted T cells, or T cells provided the cDNA or gDNA that made up the material.

Original processing notes: Reference gene primer amplification gave estimated nucleated cell counts. Libraries were prepared by immunoSEQ multiplex PCR; TCRdb keeps only in-frame clonotypes and omits some of them. V and J calls and clone size are those listed in that table; D and trimming were worked out from the DNA. Of 110,000 to 150,000 clones listed, about 90% are singletons. V shed 3 bases and J 6 bases; nucleotides not matched to a gene: 25. The CDR3 sequence is 21 residues long. This clonotype was obtained from a man aged 45-60 years with active or convalescent COVID-19. This chain links TRBV5-3 with TRBJ2-1; 9 bases align to TRBD2. TRBV5-3 is designated an ORF whose function remains uncertain. The sample taken for sequencing was peripheral blood. The CDR3 region has the DNA TGTGCCAGAAGCTGTAATAGCGGGAGCTCGATGGGTTGGGGTAAGTTCAATGAGCAGTTCTTC. It translates to CARSCNSGSSMGWGKFNEQFF.